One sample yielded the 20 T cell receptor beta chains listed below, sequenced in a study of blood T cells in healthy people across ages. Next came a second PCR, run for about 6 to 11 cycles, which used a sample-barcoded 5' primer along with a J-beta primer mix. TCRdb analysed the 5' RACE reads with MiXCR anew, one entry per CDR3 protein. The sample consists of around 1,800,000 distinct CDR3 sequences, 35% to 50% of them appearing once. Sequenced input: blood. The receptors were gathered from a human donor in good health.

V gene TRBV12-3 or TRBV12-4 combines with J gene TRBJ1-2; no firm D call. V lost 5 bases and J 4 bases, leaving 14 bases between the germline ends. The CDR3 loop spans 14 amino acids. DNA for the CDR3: TGTGCCAGCAGTGGGTATCGGGGATCCTATGGCTACACCTTC. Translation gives CASSGYRGSYGYTF.

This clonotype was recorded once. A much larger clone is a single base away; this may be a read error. The CDR3 bases are TGTGTCAGCAGCCCCCCGGGGGGGCTAGCCAAAAACATTCAGTACTTC. Residues: CVSSPPGGLAKNIQYF. The chain combines TRBV7-8 with TRBJ2-4; the match to TRBD2 covers 8 bases. This CDR3 has 16 amino acids. CDR1 and CDR2 (germline): SGHVS, FQNEAQ.

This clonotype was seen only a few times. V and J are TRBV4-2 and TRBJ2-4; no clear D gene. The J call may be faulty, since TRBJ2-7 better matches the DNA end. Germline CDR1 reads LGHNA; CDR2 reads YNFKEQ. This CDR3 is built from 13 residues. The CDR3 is CASSPTEFGEQYF. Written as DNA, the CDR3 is TGTGCCAGCAGCCCAACGGAGTTTGGCGAGCAGTACTTC.

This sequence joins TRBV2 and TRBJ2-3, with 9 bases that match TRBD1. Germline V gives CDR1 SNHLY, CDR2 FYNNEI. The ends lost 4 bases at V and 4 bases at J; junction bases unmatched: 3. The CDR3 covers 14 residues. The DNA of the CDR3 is TGTGCCAGCAGTGTACAGGGGGCGGCAGATACGCAGTATTTT. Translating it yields CASSVQGAADTQYF.

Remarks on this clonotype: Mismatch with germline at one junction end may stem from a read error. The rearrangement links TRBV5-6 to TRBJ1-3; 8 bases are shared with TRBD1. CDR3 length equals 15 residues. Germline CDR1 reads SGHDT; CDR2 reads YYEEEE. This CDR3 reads CASSLDTGGGNTRYF. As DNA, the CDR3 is TGTGCCAGCAGCTTGGATACAGGGGGTGGAAACACCAGATATTTT.

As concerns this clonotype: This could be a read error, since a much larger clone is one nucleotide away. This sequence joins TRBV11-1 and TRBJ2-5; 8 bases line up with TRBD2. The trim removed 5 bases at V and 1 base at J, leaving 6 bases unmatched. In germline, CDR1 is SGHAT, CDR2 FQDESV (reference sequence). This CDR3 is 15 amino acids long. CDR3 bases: TGTGCCAGCAGCGAGAGAGCGGGGGCCCAAGAGACCCAGTACTTC. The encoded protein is CASSERAGAQETQYF.

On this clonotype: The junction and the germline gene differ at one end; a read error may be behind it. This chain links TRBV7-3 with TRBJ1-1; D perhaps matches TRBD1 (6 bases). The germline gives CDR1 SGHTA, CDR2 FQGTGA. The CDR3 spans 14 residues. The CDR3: CASSSDSSVTEAFF. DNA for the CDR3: TGTGCCAGCAGCTCGGACAGCTCCGTCACTGAGGCTTTCTTT. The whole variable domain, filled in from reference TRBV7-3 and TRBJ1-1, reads GAGVSQTPSNKVTEKGKYVELRCDPISGHTALYWYRQSLGQGPEFLIYFQGTGAADDSGLPNDRFFAVRPEGSVSTLKIQRTERGDSAVYLCASSSDSSVTEAFFGQGTRLTVV.

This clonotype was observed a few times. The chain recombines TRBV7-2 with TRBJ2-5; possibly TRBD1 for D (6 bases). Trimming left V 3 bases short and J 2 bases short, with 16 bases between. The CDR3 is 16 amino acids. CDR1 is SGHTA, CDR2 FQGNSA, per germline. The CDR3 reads CASSFLGGEGQETQYF. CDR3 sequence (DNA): TGTGCCAGCAGCTTTCTTGGGGGCGAGGGGCAAGAGACCCAGTACTTC.

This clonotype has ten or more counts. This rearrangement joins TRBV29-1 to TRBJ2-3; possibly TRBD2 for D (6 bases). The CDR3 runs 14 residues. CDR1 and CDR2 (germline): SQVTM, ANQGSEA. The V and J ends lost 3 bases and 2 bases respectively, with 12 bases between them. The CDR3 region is CSVEGSGHTDTQYF. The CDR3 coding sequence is TGCAGCGTTGAGGGTAGCGGACACACAGATACGCAGTATTTT.

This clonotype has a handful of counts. CDR3 protein: CASGRGGLFYEQYF. As DNA, the CDR3 is TGTGCCAGCGGGAGAGGGGGACTCTTCTACGAGCAGTACTTC. The rearrangement links TRBV7-2 to TRBJ2-7; TRBD1 or TRBD2 may be the D gene (6 bases each). Trimming shortened V by 8 bases and J by 3 bases, and 17 bases separated the two germline ends. CDR3 length: 14 amino acids. The V gene's germline CDR1 is SGHTA and CDR2 FQGNSA.

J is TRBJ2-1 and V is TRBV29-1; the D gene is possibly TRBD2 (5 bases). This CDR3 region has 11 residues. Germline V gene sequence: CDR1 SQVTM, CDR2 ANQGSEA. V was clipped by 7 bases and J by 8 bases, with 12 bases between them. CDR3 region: CSAEGSDEQFF. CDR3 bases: TGCAGCGCAGAAGGGAGCGATGAGCAGTTCTTC.

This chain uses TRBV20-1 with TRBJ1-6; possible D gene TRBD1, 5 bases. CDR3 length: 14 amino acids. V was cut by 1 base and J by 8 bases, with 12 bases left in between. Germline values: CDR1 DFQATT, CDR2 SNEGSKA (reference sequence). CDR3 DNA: TGCAGTGCTAGAGGGGGGTACGAAGATTCACCCCTCCACTTT. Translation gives CSARGGYEDSPLHF.

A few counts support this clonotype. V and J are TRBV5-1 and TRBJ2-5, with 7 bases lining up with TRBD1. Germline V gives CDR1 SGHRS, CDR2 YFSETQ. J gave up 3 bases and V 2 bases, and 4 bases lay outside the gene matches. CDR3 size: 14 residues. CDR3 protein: CASSLNTGEETQYF. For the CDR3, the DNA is TGCGCCAGCAGCTTAAATACAGGGGAAGAGACCCAGTACTTC.

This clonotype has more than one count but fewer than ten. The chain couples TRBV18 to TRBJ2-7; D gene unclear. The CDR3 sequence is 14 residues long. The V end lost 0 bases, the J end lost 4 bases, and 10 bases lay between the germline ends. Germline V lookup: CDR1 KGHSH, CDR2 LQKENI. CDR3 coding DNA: TGTGCCAGCTCACCACCGGGGATGAGATACGAGCAGTACTTC. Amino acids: CASSPPGMRYEQYF. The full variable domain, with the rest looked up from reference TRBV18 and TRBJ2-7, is NAGVMQNPRHLVRRRGQEARLRCSPMKGHSHVYWYRQLPEEGLKFMVYLQKENIIDESGMPKERFSAEFPKEGPSILRIQQVVRGDSAAYFCASSPPGMRYEQYFGPGTRLTVT.

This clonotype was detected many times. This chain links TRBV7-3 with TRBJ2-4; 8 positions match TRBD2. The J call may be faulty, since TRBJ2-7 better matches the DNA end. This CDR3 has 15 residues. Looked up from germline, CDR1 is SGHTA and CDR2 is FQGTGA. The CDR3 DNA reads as TGTGCCAGCAGCTTGGGAACGGGGGGGATTTACGAGCAGTACTTC. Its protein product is CASSLGTGGIYEQYF.

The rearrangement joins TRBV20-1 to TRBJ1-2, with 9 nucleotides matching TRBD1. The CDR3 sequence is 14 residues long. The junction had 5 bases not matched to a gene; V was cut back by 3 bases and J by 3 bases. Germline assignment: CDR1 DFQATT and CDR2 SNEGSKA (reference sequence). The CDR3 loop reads CSASEDRGYYGYTF. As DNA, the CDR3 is TGCAGTGCTAGCGAGGACAGGGGATACTATGGCTACACCTTC.

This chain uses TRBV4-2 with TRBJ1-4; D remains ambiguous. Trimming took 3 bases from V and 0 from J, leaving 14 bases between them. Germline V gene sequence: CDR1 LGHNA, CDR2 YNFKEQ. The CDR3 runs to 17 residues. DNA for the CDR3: TGTGCCAGCAGCCACTTCGAACGGATTACAACTAATGAAAAACTGTTTTTT. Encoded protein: CASSHFERITTNEKLFF.

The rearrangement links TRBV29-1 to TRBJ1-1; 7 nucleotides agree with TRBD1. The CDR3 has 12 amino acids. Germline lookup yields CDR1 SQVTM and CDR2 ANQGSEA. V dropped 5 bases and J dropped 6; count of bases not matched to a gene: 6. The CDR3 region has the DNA TGCAGCGTTTCCCAGACAGGGTCTGAAGCTTTCTTT. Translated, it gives CSVSQTGSEAFF.

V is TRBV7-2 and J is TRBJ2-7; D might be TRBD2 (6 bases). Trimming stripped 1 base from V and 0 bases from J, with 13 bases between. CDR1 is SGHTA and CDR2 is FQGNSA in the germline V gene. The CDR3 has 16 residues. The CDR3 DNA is TGTGCCAGCAGCTTAGTGGGTAGCGGACCCTCCTACGAGCAGTACTTC. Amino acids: CASSLVGSGPSYEQYF.

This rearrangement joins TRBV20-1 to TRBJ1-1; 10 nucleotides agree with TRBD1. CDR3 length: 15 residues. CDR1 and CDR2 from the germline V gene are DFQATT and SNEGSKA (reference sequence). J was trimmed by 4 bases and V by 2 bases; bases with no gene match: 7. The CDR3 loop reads CSARPRDRGFTEAFF. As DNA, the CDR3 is TGCAGTGCTAGACCCCGGGACAGGGGATTCACTGAAGCTTTCTTT.